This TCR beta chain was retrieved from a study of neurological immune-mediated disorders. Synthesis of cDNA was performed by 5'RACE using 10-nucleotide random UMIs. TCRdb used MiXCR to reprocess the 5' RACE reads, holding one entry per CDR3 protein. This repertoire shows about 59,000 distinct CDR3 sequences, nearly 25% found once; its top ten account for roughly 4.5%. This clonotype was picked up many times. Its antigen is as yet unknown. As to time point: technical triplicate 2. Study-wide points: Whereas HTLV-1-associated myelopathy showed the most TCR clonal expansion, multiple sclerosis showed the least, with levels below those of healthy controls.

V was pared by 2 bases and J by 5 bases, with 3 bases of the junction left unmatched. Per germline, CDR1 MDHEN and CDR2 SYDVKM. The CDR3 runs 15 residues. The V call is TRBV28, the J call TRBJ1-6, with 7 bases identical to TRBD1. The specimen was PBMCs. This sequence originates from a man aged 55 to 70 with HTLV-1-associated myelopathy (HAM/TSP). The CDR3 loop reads CASSLHQGDNSPLHF. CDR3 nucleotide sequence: TGTGCCAGCAGTTTACATCAGGGGGATAATTCACCCCTCCACTTT.